This T cell receptor (beta chain) was documented in a study of T cells after yellow fever vaccination. Comments on this clonotype: Antigen: not known.

Whole-study results and caveats: Though it reached lower strength, the secondary response hit its peak faster, day 5 versus 15.

The study made its TCR cDNA through 5'RACE template switching. That step introduced a universal primer site along with UMIs. TCRdb itself ran the 5' RACE reads through MiXCR, one entry per CDR3 protein. Here the sample spans 620,000 or so distinct CDR3 sequences, 9% to 15% being singletons. Trimming took 3 bases from V and 4 from J; bases not matched to a gene: 4. The germline CDR1 and CDR2 sequences are SGDLS and YYNGEE. There are 14 residues in the CDR3. The material sequenced was PBMCs, taken on the day of the yellow fever booster vaccination. This TCR was sampled from a man aged 25-45 years who received the YFV17D yellow fever vaccine. This chain links TRBV9 with TRBJ2-5, with 9 bases fitting TRBD1. CDR3 amino acids: CASSEDRGGETQYF. The CDR3 DNA follows: TGTGCCAGCAGCGAGGACAGGGGAGGAGAGACCCAGTACTTC.